The rows below give T cell receptor beta chains drawn from one sample of a study of technical replicates of blood from a handful of donors. Generated by immunoSEQ multiplex PCR, the TCRdb table keeps only in-frame clones and is missing some. The repertoire includes about 57,000 clones, just under 95% of them detected once, and approximately 4% sits in the top ten. The source material was PBMCs. All receptors derive from a human donor in good health. Some clones in this sample may be carry-over from other donors' samples. Both conserved end residues are part of each CDR3. D genes are given only for firm matches. Where a row states a size, it is once, few, many or the class of an expanded clone; other rows omit it.

NA,TRBJ2-1,TRBD2,TRBV30,TGTGCCTGGAGCCGAACTAGCGGGAGTCGGAATGAGCAGTTCTTC,CAWSRTSGSRNEQFF
few,TRBJ2-5,TRBD2,TRBV5-4,TGTGCCAGCAGCCGACTGGGACTAGCGGGAATAGAGACCCAGTACTTC,CASSRLGLAGIETQYF
NA,TRBJ1-1,NA,TRBV29-1,TGCAGCGCCAAACAGGTGAACACTGAAGCTTTCTTT,CSAKQVNTEAFF
NA,TRBJ2-2,NA,TRBV11-3,TGTGCCAGCAGCTCCCCCCGGTCCGGGGAGCTGTTTTTT,CASSSPRSGELFF
NA,TRBJ2-3,TRBD2,TRBV7-2,TGTGCCAGCAGCTTTGCACTAGCGGGGGCCGCAGATACGCAGTATTTT,CASSFALAGAADTQYF
NA,TRBJ1-4,TRBD1,TRBV23-1,TGCGCCAGCAGTCAGGCGGGACAGGGTGAAAAACTGTTTTTT,CASSQAGQGEKLFF
NA,TRBJ2-7,NA,TRBV2,TGTGCCAGCAATAGCCCCCCCGAGCAGTACTTC,CASNSPPEQYF
NA,TRBJ2-3,TRBD2,TRBV28,TGTGCCAGCAGGCCGACTAGCCCCACAGATACGCAGTATTTT,CASRPTSPTDTQYF
NA,TRBJ2-1,NA,TRBV27,TGTGCCAGCAGCCTCAGGAGAGGGGGCTACAATGAGCAGTTCTTC,CASSLRRGGYNEQFF
few,TRBJ1-6,NA,TRBV7-2,TGTGCCAGCAGCTTAGTGCGGGTTAGCTCCTATAATTCACCCCTCCACTTT,CASSLVRVSSYNSPLHF
NA,TRBJ1-2,TRBD1,TRBV10-3,TGTGCCATCAGTGAGGGGACAGGGGACGGCTACACCTTC,CAISEGTGDGYTF
NA,TRBJ2-1,TRBD1,TRBV29-1,TGCAGCGCGAGACAGGGCGGCAATGAGCAGTTCTTC,CSARQGGNEQFF
NA,TRBJ1-2,NA,TRBV6-1,TGTGCCAGCAGTGCGACAGCTCAGGCCTTTGGGTATGGCTACACCTTC,CASSATAQAFGYGYTF
NA,TRBJ2-7,NA,TRBV7-6,TGTGCCAGCAGTAATCCCCCCTACGAGCAGTACTTC,CASSNPPYEQYF
NA,TRBJ1-1,TRBD1,TRBV4-1,TGCGCCAGCAGCAGGGAATTACAGGGGGCCGCTGAAGCTTTCTTT,CASSRELQGAAEAFF
NA,TRBJ2-2,NA,TRBV6-5,TGTGCCAGCATGGTGGCGGGCACCGGGGAGCTGTTTTTT,CASMVAGTGELFF
NA,TRBJ2-2,NA,TRBV7-8,TGTGCCAGCAGCTTCACAAACACCGGGGAGCTGTTTTTT,CASSFTNTGELFF
once,TRBJ2-1,TRBD1,TRBV18,TGTGCCAGCTCACCACGGAGGACAGGCTACAATGAGCAGTTCTTC,CASSPRRTGYNEQFF
NA,TRBJ2-7,NA,TRBV4-3,TGCGCCAGCAGCCAAGATTGGTCCGAGTTTTACGAGCAGTACTTC,CASSQDWSEFYEQYF
NA,TRBJ1-2,NA,TRBV19,TGTGCCAGTAGTATCGTGGCAGGGATTGGCTACACCTTC,CASSIVAGIGYTF
NA,TRBJ2-2,NA,TRBV6-4,TGTGCCAGCAGCCAACTGGGATGGGGGCCGAACACCGGGGAGCTGTTTTTT,CASSQLGWGPNTGELFF
NA,TRBJ2-3,NA,TRBV4-2,TGTGCCAGCAGCCAAGAACCGGGACTTCCATACGATACGCAGTATTTT,CASSQEPGLPYDTQYF
once,TRBJ1-6,NA,TRBV7-9,TGTGCCAGCAGCCAACCAGTCCATAATTCACCCCTCCACTTT,CASSQPVHNSPLHF
NA,TRBJ1-1,NA,TRBV5-1,TGCGCCAGCAGCCCGAAGATGGGGGGCACTGAAGCTTTCTTT,CASSPKMGGTEAFF
NA,TRBJ2-3,TRBD2,TRBV6-1,TGTGCCAGCAGTCCGGGACTAGCGGGAGAAGATACGCAGTATTTT,CASSPGLAGEDTQYF
NA,TRBJ2-1,TRBD1,TRBV5-1,TGCGCCAGCAGTATCGACAGGGGAGTTGGTGGTGAGCAGTTCTTC,CASSIDRGVGGEQFF